This TCR beta chain is from a study of regulatory T cells in long-lasting Graves disease. This clonotype appeared many times. Antigen specificity is unknown. Construction of TCR beta libraries relied on iRepertoire HTBI primers and on Arm-PCR targeting CDR3 regions. TCRdb re-called the multiplex PCR reads through MiXCR, storing one row per CDR3 protein. This table holds approximately 400,000 distinct CDR3 sequences, about a quarter found once. Indicated time point: persistent/refractory GD, antithyroid drugs over 5 years with positive TRAb. PBMC RNA was the source of the TCR library. Study conclusions and caveats: TCR diversity was lower in persistent than newly diagnosed Graves' disease.

In germline, CDR1 is MNHEY, CDR2 SVGAGI. The CDR3 has 14 amino acids. V dropped 4 bases and J dropped 6 bases, with 15 bases sitting between them. The rearrangement joins TRBV6-5 to TRBJ1-1, with a weak D call TRBD1 (6 bases). The TCR sequence derives from a female donor with Graves disease. The material was peripheral blood mononuclear cells (PBMCs), obtained when the disease was refractory, from a patient treated with antithyroid drugs. The CDR3 DNA reads TGTGCCAGCAGTTTCGTAGCGGGGGGCTCTGAAGCTTTCTTT. Its protein is CASSFVAGGSEAFF.